One and the same sample provided the 8 T cell receptor beta chains below, sequenced in a study of cytomegalovirus exposure and HLA in healthy donors. PCR employed 60 Vbeta and 13 Jbeta primers. TCRdb's copy holds only in-frame clones and misses some; the assay was immunoSEQ multiplex PCR. The sample yields 95,000 to 150,000 clones, roughly three fifths seen once. Input material: PBMCs. Receptors were obtained from a woman between 35 and 50 years old in good health and CMV-seropositive.

This clone was found a few times. The chain joins TRBV5-4 to TRBJ2-2; D may be TRBD2 (7 bases). Trimming left V 6 bases short and J 5 bases short, with 11 bases between. The CDR3 has 13 amino acids. Germline lookup yields CDR1 SGHNT and CDR2 YYREEE (reference sequence). The CDR3 loop reads CASMRGGTGELFF. The DNA for the CDR3 is TGTGCCAGCATGAGGGGGGGTACCGGGGAGCTGTTTTTT. Filled out from reference TRBV5-4 and TRBJ2-2, the complete variable domain reads ETGVTQSPTHLIKTRGQQVTLRCSSQSGHNTVSWYQQALGQGPQFIFQYYREEENGRGNFPPRFSGLQFPNYSSELNVNALELDDSALYLCASMRGGTGELFFGEGSRLTVL.

This chain uses TRBV15 with TRBJ2-1; TRBD2 matches 15 bases. Germline V lookup: CDR1 LNHNV, CDR2 YYDKDF (reference sequence). J lost 7 bases, V lost 2 bases, and 12 bases had no gene match. The CDR3 spans 19 residues. The CDR3 DNA follows: TGTGCCACCAGCAGACATCCGGCCGGACTAGCGGGGGGGCCTAATGAGCAGTTCTTC. Its protein is CATSRHPAGLAGGPNEQFF.

This clone was seen more than once but under ten times. The chain uses TRBV5-1 and TRBJ2-7, with TRBD1 matching over 9 bases. CDR1 is SGHRS and CDR2 is YFSETQ in the germline V gene. After removal of 7 bases from V and 1 base from J, the junction contained 9 bases not matched to a gene. The CDR3 is made up of 15 amino acids. This chain's CDR3 is CASRPMGQGSYEQYF. As DNA, the CDR3 is TGCGCCAGCCGACCGATGGGACAGGGTTCCTACGAGCAGTACTTC. Full variable domain (missing parts from reference TRBV5-1 and TRBJ2-7): KAGVTQTPRYLIKTRGQQVTLSCSPISGHRSVSWYQQTPGQGLQFLFEYFSETQRNKGNFPGRFSGRQFSNSRSEMNVSTLELGDSALYLCASRPMGQGSYEQYFGPGTRLTVT.

The gene calls are TRBV5-4 and TRBJ2-2; 7 nucleotides agree with TRBD2. The germline V gene encodes CDR1 SGHNT and CDR2 YYREEE (reference sequence). This CDR3 region has 14 residues. V lost 1 base to trimming and J lost 6 bases; unmatched junction nucleotides: 3. Here the CDR3 DNA reads TGTGCCAGCAGCTTGCCAGGGAGGGCCGGGGAGCTGTTTTTT. Protein product: CASSLPGRAGELFF.

About this clone: At one boundary the junction diverges from the germline segment, which might be a read error. The V and J genes are TRBV6-5 and TRBJ1-2; D not resolved. The germline V gene has CDR1 MNHEY and CDR2 SVGAGI. This CDR3 has 15 residues. This CDR3 reads CASSYSTGFGYGYPF. CDR3 nucleotides: TGTGCCAGCAGTTACTCGACGGGGTTTGGCTATGGCTACCCCTTC.

The chain uses TRBV10-1 and TRBJ2-1; weak D call: TRBD2 (5 bases). V dropped 0 bases and J dropped 2 bases, with 8 bases sitting between them. The CDR3 sequence is 15 residues long. Germline V lookup: CDR1 WNHNN, CDR2 SYGVQD (reference sequence). CDR3 nucleotide sequence: TGCGCCAGCAGTGAGTCGGCTAGCCCCTACAATGAGCAGTTCTTC. This translates into CASSESASPYNEQFF.

This rearrangement joins TRBV28 to TRBJ1-3; no definite D call. Trimming stripped 4 bases from V and 4 bases from J, with 5 bases between. Per the germline V gene, CDR1 is MDHEN and CDR2 is SYDVKM. The CDR3 spans 12 residues. CDR3 sequence (DNA): TGTGCCAGCAGTTCGCAGGGAAACACCATATATTTT. It specifies CASSSQGNTIYF.

This chain links TRBV9 with TRBJ2-1, with TRBD2 as a possible D gene (5 bases). CDR1 is SGDLS and CDR2 is YYNGEE in the germline V gene. V was clipped by 5 bases and J by 6 bases, with 12 bases between them. The CDR3 covers 13 residues. The CDR3 reads CASRREGSNEQFF. The CDR3 DNA sequence: TGTGCCAGCAGGAGAGAGGGCTCCAATGAGCAGTTCTTC.